The text below deals with one TCR beta chain. This clonotype was seen at least ten times. Its antigen is currently not known. No clone much larger than this one lies a single base away; base qualities are absent. What the treatment or condition label conveys for this sample: live attenuated yellow fever vaccine strain. At each blood-draw timepoint, two biological replicates of bulk PBMCs were collected. PBMCs were isolated from peripheral blood using a standard Ficoll-Paque protocol. TriZol was used to extract RNA from bulk PBMCs, CD4 and CD8 fractions, and dextramer-positive and dextramer-negative fractions. For sequencing, an Illumina NovaSeq 6000 was employed. Synthesis of TCR cDNA relied on 5'RACE template switching, a step that introduced a universal primer site along with unique molecular identifiers. cDNA synthesis was primed from both the TCR alpha and TCR beta constant segments. Library amplification involved two PCR steps, and the second step added sample barcodes and sequencing adapters. Sequencing of libraries was done on Illumina HiSeq 2500 (2x100 bp) or NovaSeq (2x150 bp). The authors processed their data as follows. MIGEC was used to demultiplex reads and collapse the reads into UMI consensus sequences, and MiXCR was used for V(D)J alignment. Clonotypes responding to the vaccine were identified with edgeR on replicate PBMC samples, with the criteria of FDR below 0.01 and a log2 fold change above 5 up to day 15. Bulk clonotypes were assigned CD4 or CD8 identity according to which sequenced CD4 or CD8 repertoire held them at higher abundance. TCRdb redid the processing of the public reads, applying fastp at Q25 and MiXCR, and retained in-frame beta chains. Rows are unified per CDR3 protein, each entry keeping the most common DNA and genes. These V and J calls are TCRdb output, not the study's own analysis. The sample has more than 200,000 distinct CDR3 sequences on record, approximately 3.5% of them singletons. About 19% of the sample lies in the top ten.

The data belong to a study of T cells after yellow fever vaccination (dated by TCRdb to about 2019). Background for the entire study: Libraries from fractions with low cell numbers were prepared with the SMART-Seq v4 Ultra Low Input RNA kit. To follow T-cell clones before and after primary and booster YFV17D yellow fever vaccination, bulk TCR alpha and beta repertoires were sequenced over time. The cohort comprised two healthy male donors, one aged 18 to 30 and one aged 30 to 39 years. Blood was drawn at multiple timepoints before and after primary and secondary immunization, with bulk PBMC replicates and cell subsets isolated. Study-wide findings and limitations: A small fraction of clonotypes showed up in both the CD4 and CD8 compartments, probably as a result of convergent recombination. Compared with the primary T-cell response, the secondary T-cell response was faster but weaker, reaching its peak on day 5 rather than on day 15. FACS-sorted repertoires could contain abundant contaminating clonotypes from the bulk population, so computational filtering was required. Because only a couple of donors were included in the study, the extent to which the findings can be generalized is limited. Most clones expanded after primary vaccination (about 96% of CD4 and roughly 88% of CD8) were re-detected after the booster, suggesting that broad memory maintenance occurred.

V has 11 bases trimmed and J has 5 bases trimmed; junction bases matching no gene number 5. The CDR3 covers 12 residues, taking in both the cysteine and the phenylalanine. Just CDR3 DNA is preserved here, 36 bases in frame from base 1. CDR1 and CDR2 were assigned from the germline V gene as SNHLY and FYNNEI. This TCR derives from a man in his late teens or twenties who received the YFV17D yellow fever vaccine. The chain was built from TRBV2 and TRBJ1-1; 10 nucleotides in the junction match TRBD1. The sample was PBMCs, taken 15 days after the yellow fever booster vaccination. The DNA reads as follows: TGTGCCGGACGGACAGGGGGGACTGAAGCTTTCTTT. Translated, it reads CAGRTGGTEAFF.